These T cell receptor beta chains were read from a single sample in a study of blood T cell repertoires in COVID-19. Generated by immunoSEQ multiplex PCR, the TCRdb table keeps only in-frame clones and is missing some. The sample lists under 35,000 clones, 85% to 90% occurring once. The sequencing input was peripheral blood. These receptors were collected from a man aged 65 to 79 with active COVID-19. Each CDR3 is given with its conserved first and last residue. A D gene is named only where the DNA matches it firmly. Expanded clones get a size class; other rows say once, few or many, or leave the size out.

V	D	size	J	CDR3	DNA
TRBV2	NA	NA	TRBJ2-4	CASSGLVTKNIQYF	TGTGCCAGCAGTGGACTAGTGACCAAAAACATTCAGTACTTC
TRBV2	TRBD2	NA	TRBJ2-3	CASRLLAASTDTQYF	TGTGCCAGCAGGCTACTAGCGGCTAGCACAGATACGCAGTATTTT
TRBV29-1	NA	NA	TRBJ1-5	CSASTGSLQPQHF	TGCAGCGCATCTACAGGGAGCCTCCAGCCCCAGCATTTT
TRBV5-1	TRBD1	NA	TRBJ2-4	CASQPTGGGYALAKNIQYF	TGCGCCAGCCAACCGACAGGGGGAGGGTATGCCTTAGCCAAAAACATTCAGTACTTC
TRBV4-3	NA	NA	TRBJ1-5	CASSQDLGGGDQPQHF	TGCGCCAGCAGCCAAGATCTGGGAGGGGGGGATCAGCCCCAGCATTTT
TRBV19	NA	NA	TRBJ2-2	CATEYGELFF	TGTGCCACGGAGTACGGGGAGCTGTTTTTT
TRBV10-1	NA	NA	TRBJ2-3	CASSWGAGADTQYF	TGCGCCAGCAGCTGGGGCGCAGGGGCCGATACGCAGTATTTT
TRBV6-6	NA	NA	TRBJ1-4	CASSYIAGGREKLFF	TGTGCCAGCAGTTACATTGCGGGGGGGAGGGAAAAACTGTTTTTT
TRBV5-1	TRBD1	NA	TRBJ1-2	CASSWTGFYGYTF	TGCGCCAGCAGCTGGACAGGGTTCTATGGCTACACCTTC
TRBV7-6	NA	NA	TRBJ1-1	CASSLVRGGPTNTEAFF	TGTGCCAGCAGCTTAGTGCGCGGGGGACCTACGAACACTGAAGCTTTCTTT
TRBV5-8	NA	once	TRBJ2-5	CASSTTGLAGETQYF	TGTGCCAGCAGCACCACAGGGTTGGCGGGAGAGACCCAGTACTTC
TRBV12-3/TRBV12-4	NA	NA	TRBJ2-6	CASRISGANVLTF	TGTGCCAGCAGAATATCTGGGGCCAACGTCCTGACTTTC
TRBV7-9	TRBD2	few	TRBJ2-3	CASSLAVGPSGSGDTQYF	TGTGCCAGCAGCTTAGCGGTGGGGCCTAGCGGGAGTGGAGATACGCAGTATTTT
TRBV14	NA	NA	TRBJ2-1	CASSPPLGQGEQFF	TGTGCCAGCAGCCCACCCTTGGGGCAGGGTGAGCAGTTCTTC
TRBV29-1	NA	once	TRBJ2-3	CSVEGGSTDTQYF	TGCAGCGTTGAGGGCGGGAGCACAGATACGCAGTATTTT
TRBV11-3	NA	NA	TRBJ2-1	CASSPRQSNEQFF	TGTGCCAGCAGCCCCCGACAGAGCAATGAGCAGTTCTTC
TRBV29-1	NA	once	TRBJ2-7	CSVAGSSSYEQYF	TGCAGCGTTGCGGGTTCGAGCTCCTACGAGCAGTACTTC
TRBV4-3	TRBD2	NA	TRBJ2-5	CASSSSGRETQYF	TGCGCCAGCAGCTCCAGCGGGAGGGAGACCCAGTACTTC
TRBV9	NA	NA	TRBJ2-3	CASSALTTSTDTQYF	TGTGCCAGCAGCGCCTTAACTACTAGCACAGATACGCAGTATTTT
TRBV5-3	NA	NA	TRBJ2-2	CARSPGALENTGELFF	TGTGCCAGAAGCCCAGGGGCACTAGAGAACACCGGGGAGCTGTTTTTT
TRBV7-8	NA	NA	TRBJ2-7	CASSLGLRPEQYF	TGTGCCAGCAGCTTAGGACTCCGACCCGAGCAGTACTTC
TRBV3-1/TRBV3-2	NA	NA	TRBJ2-5	CASSQERVLEETQYF	TGTGCCAGCAGCCAAGAGAGGGTACTGGAAGAGACCCAGTACTTC
TRBV25-1	NA	NA	TRBJ2-3	CAPREQGDTQYF	TGTGCCCCCCGGGAGCAGGGTGATACGCAGTATTTT
TRBV2	NA	NA	TRBJ1-1	CASSDRARDGTEAFF	TGTGCCAGCAGTGACAGGGCCAGGGATGGCACTGAAGCTTTCTTT
TRBV29-1	TRBD2	NA	TRBJ2-1	CSVDGREGPRDEQFF	TGCAGCGTTGATGGGCGGGAGGGCCCGAGGGATGAGCAGTTCTTC
TRBV7-8	NA	medium-sized	TRBJ2-7	CASSRTRGTESSYEQYF	TGTGCCAGCAGCCGGACCCGGGGGACAGAGAGCTCCTACGAGCAGTACTTC
TRBV16	NA	NA	TRBJ1-5	CASSRGVNQPQHF	TGTGCCAGCAGCAGGGGCGTGAATCAGCCCCAGCATTTT
TRBV5-6	TRBD1	NA	TRBJ2-5	CASSLRTGDRIKAQYF	TGTGCCAGCAGCTTGCGGACAGGGGACAGAATAAAGGCCCAGTACTTC
TRBV19	NA	NA	TRBJ2-7	CASSMIGSGDEQYF	TGTGCCAGTAGTATGATCGGGAGTGGCGACGAGCAGTACTTC
TRBV19	TRBD2	NA	TRBJ2-1	CATRLAGSGEQFF	TGTGCCACCCGACTAGCGGGATCTGGGGAGCAGTTCTTC
TRBV7-7	TRBD2	NA	TRBJ2-1	CASSSEGLAGGEQFF	TGTGCCAGCAGCTCGGAGGGACTAGCGGGAGGTGAGCAGTTCTTC
TRBV20-1	NA	NA	TRBJ2-7	CSAHSGPEQYF	TGCAGTGCTCATTCTGGGCCCGAGCAGTACTTC
TRBV7-4	NA	NA	TRBJ2-3	CASSQTGPDTDTQYF	TGTGCCAGCAGCCAAACAGGTCCTGACACAGATACGCAGTATTTT
TRBV6-5	NA	NA	TRBJ1-1	CASTGRGLNTEAFF	TGTGCCAGCACTGGGAGGGGATTGAACACTGAAGCTTTCTTT
TRBV19	NA	NA	TRBJ2-2	CASSSRAGELFF	TGTGCCAGTAGTTCCCGGGCCGGGGAGCTGTTTTTT
TRBV10-3	TRBD1	NA	TRBJ1-1	CAISTPSAGGRYTEAFF	TGTGCCATCAGTACTCCATCGGCAGGGGGGAGATACACTGAAGCTTTCTTT
TRBV19	NA	NA	TRBJ2-2	CASNPQTRPSNTGELFF	TGTGCCAGTAACCCTCAGACTAGGCCCTCGAACACCGGGGAGCTGTTTTTT
TRBV11-2	NA	NA	TRBJ2-3	CASSLGASWTTDTQYF	TGTGCCAGCAGCTTAGGAGCGTCCTGGACTACAGATACGCAGTATTTT
TRBV12-3/TRBV12-4	NA	few	TRBJ1-1	CASSFPGTSAFF	TGTGCCAGCAGTTTCCCCGGGACTTCTGCTTTCTTT
TRBV6-4	NA	NA	TRBJ2-2	CASSARPGTGELFF	TGTGCCAGCAGTGCCCGCCCAGGCACCGGGGAGCTGTTTTTT